This T cell receptor (beta chain) was sequenced for a study of blood T cell repertoires in COVID-19. Study background: Italy, Spain and the United States were the sources of the convalescent and acute COVID-19 samples. T cells, B-cell-depleted T cells, or PBMCs provided the cDNA or gDNA that served as material.

The CDR3 has 12 residues. Trimming cost V 3 bases and J 7 bases, with 6 bases left between them. The V gene's germline CDR1 is SGHTA and CDR2 FQGNSA. This clone has just a few counts. Authors' analysis steps: Estimation of nucleated cell counts relied on the amplification of reference gene primers. Sequenced by immunoSEQ multiplex PCR; TCRdb stores in-frame clones only, minus some. That table furnishes V, J and clone size, whereas the DNA furnished D and trimming. The table shows 100,000 to 130,000 clones, with about four fifths occurring only once. Sample: peripheral blood. The chain links TRBV7-2 to TRBJ1-4; possible D gene TRBD1, 5 bases. This clonotype originated in a man in his 70s with acute or convalescent COVID-19. The CDR3: CASSFQGEKLFF. CDR3 coding DNA: TGTGCCAGCAGCTTTCAGGGTGAAAAACTGTTTTTT. Complete variable domain (other parts from reference TRBV7-2 and TRBJ1-4): GAGVSQSPSNKVTEKGKDVELRCDPISGHTALYWYRQSLGQGLEFLIYFQGNSAPDKSGLPSDRFSAERTGGSVSTLTIQRTQQEDSAVYLCASSFQGEKLFFGSGTQLSVL.